The next 31 T cell receptor beta chains were all read from a single sample in a study of T cell changes during pregnancy in multiple sclerosis. The assay was immunoSEQ multiplex PCR, and TCRdb's table has in-frame clones only and misses some. The sample shows 50,000 or so clones, roughly 94% of them seen only once. Sample: CD4+ T cells from peripheral blood mononuclear cells, taken in the second trimester of pregnancy. The receptors were sampled from a female donor with multiple sclerosis, enrolled in a pregnancy study.

The rearrangement uses TRBV9 and TRBJ2-4; 11 bases agree with TRBD1. Per the germline V gene, CDR1 is SGDLS and CDR2 is YYNGEE. The CDR3 covers 20 residues. V was pared by 6 bases and J by 1 base, with 18 bases of the junction left unmatched. The CDR3 region is CASTPKAGQGAFGAKNIQYF. CDR3 coding DNA: TGTGCCAGCACCCCAAAGGCTGGACAGGGGGCATTCGGGGCCAAAAACATTCAGTACTTC. The variable domain in full, with the rest retrieved from reference TRBV9 and TRBJ2-4, is DSGVTQTPKHLITATGQRVTLRCSPRSGDLSVYWYQQSLDQGLQFLIQYYNGEERAKGNILERFSAQQFPDLHSELNLSSLELGDSALYFCASTPKAGQGAFGAKNIQYFGAGTRLSVL.

Turning to this clone: Different DNA sequences within this sample yield the same CDR3. This chain uses TRBV19 with TRBJ1-5; D unclear. CDR1 and CDR2 (germline): LNHDA, SQIVND (reference sequence). The CDR3 runs to 14 residues. V was clipped by 7 bases and J by 0 bases, with 10 bases between them. The CDR3 sequence is CASTPGYSNQPQHF. The CDR3, as DNA: TGTGCCAGTACCCCGGGATATAGCAATCAGCCCCAGCATTTT.

The chain combines TRBV5-1 with TRBJ2-5; no definite D call. V was cut by 5 bases and J by 1 base, with 6 bases left in between. Germline CDR1 SGHRS, CDR2 YFSETQ. The CDR3 contains 12 residues. Written as DNA, the CDR3 is TGCGCCAGCAGGACATCCCAAGAGACCCAGTACTTC. This encodes CASRTSQETQYF.

In its sample, this clone was seen once. This chain joins TRBV7-9 and TRBJ2-1; tentative D call: TRBD2 (5 bases). Trimming cost V 3 bases and J 4 bases, with 7 bases left between them. The CDR3 sequence is 13 residues long. Germline CDR1 is SEHNR and CDR2 is FQNEAQ (reference sequence). For the CDR3, the DNA is TGTGCCAGCAGCTTCGGGGTTTACAATGAGCAGTTCTTC. It yields the protein CASSFGVYNEQFF.

The chain has TRBV25-1 and TRBJ1-2; TRBD1 agrees at 7 bases. V shed 4 bases and J 6 bases; nucleotides not matched to a gene: 11. CDR3 length: 15 amino acids. Germline-derived CDR1 and CDR2 are MGHDK and SYGVNS. The CDR3 here is CASSAYIGQANGYTF. The DNA for the CDR3 is TGTGCCAGCAGTGCATACATAGGACAGGCGAATGGCTACACCTTC.

The chain uses TRBV30 and TRBJ1-1; D possibly corresponds to TRBD1 (5 bases). V was trimmed by 1 base and J by 1 base, leaving 16 bases between them. Germline V gene sequence: CDR1 GTSNPN, CDR2 SVGIG (reference sequence). CDR3 size: 16 residues. CDR3 sequence: CAWSGPWTNENTEAFF. The CDR3 nucleotides are TGTGCCTGGAGTGGCCCCTGGACAAATGAGAACACTGAAGCTTTCTTT.

This clone was counted a single time. The chain has TRBV15 and TRBJ2-1; 8 bases are a match to TRBD1. Germline-derived CDR1 and CDR2 are LNHNV and YYDKDF (reference sequence). The CDR3 loop spans 16 amino acids. Trimming at V came to 0 bases and at J to 4 bases, leaving 5 bases not matched to a gene. For the CDR3, the DNA is TGTGCCACCAGCAGAGATCGGGACAGGCTTTACAATGAGCAGTTCTTC. It encodes CATSRDRDRLYNEQFF.

J is TRBJ2-7 and V is TRBV25-1; D is possibly TRBD1 (5 bases). V was pared by 3 bases and J by 0 bases, with 12 bases between. The V gene's germline CDR1 is MGHDK and CDR2 SYGVNS. The CDR3 loop spans 15 amino acids. The CDR3 DNA reads TGTGCCAGCAGTGAGAAACAGGCCCTCTCCTACGAGCAGTACTTC. The encoded protein is CASSEKQALSYEQYF.

The chain has TRBV6-5 and TRBJ1-1; 9 positions agree with TRBD1. The CDR3 runs 14 residues. Looked up from germline, CDR1 is MNHEY and CDR2 is SVGAGI. V was pared by 5 bases and J by 2 bases, with 3 bases of the junction left unmatched. The CDR3 is CASSRDRVNTEAFF. Here the CDR3 DNA reads TGTGCCAGCAGTCGGGACAGGGTTAACACTGAAGCTTTCTTT.

J is TRBJ2-7 and V is TRBV5-6, with 11 bases aligning to TRBD1. The CDR3 has 16 amino acids. Per germline, CDR1 SGHDT and CDR2 YYEEEE. The V and J ends lost 4 bases and 1 base, in that order; junction bases with no gene match: 7. The chain's CDR3 is CASSQDRGQVSYEQYF. The CDR3 DNA reads as TGTGCCAGCAGCCAGGACAGGGGGCAAGTATCCTACGAGCAGTACTTC.

This chain joins TRBV18 and TRBJ2-3, with D possibly matching TRBD2 (5 bases). With 1 base removed from V and 6 bases from J, the gap between germline ends came to 20 bases. The germline CDR1 and CDR2 sequences are KGHSH and LQKENI. The CDR3 runs to 17 residues. CDR3 protein: CASSPLRLPDTLDTQYF. In nucleotides, the CDR3 is TGTGCCAGCTCACCACTACGACTACCCGACACTTTGGATACGCAGTATTTT.

The chain joins TRBV9 to TRBJ1-3; possibly TRBD1 for D (5 bases). The length of the CDR3 is 17 residues. V was pared by 2 bases and J by 0 bases, with 15 bases between. CDR1 SGDLS and CDR2 YYNGEE come from the germline V gene. CDR3 in amino acids: CASSVFDSLSSGNTIYF. As DNA, the CDR3 is TGTGCCAGCAGCGTTTTTGACAGCCTAAGCTCTGGAAACACCATATATTTT.

The genes are TRBV2 and TRBJ2-5; D is perhaps TRBD2 (5 bases). V lost 4 bases, J lost 5 bases, and 11 bases lay in between. CDR1 and CDR2 (germline): SNHLY, FYNNEI. The CDR3 extends over 13 amino acids. The CDR3 nucleotides read TGTGCCAGCAGTGGGTTAGCGAGGGAGACCCAGTACTTC. Translation gives CASSGLARETQYF.

The gene calls are TRBV6-5 and TRBJ2-3; D not resolved. V was trimmed by 11 bases and J by 5 bases, leaving 11 bases between them. The CDR3 runs to 11 residues. Germline loops: CDR1 MNHEY, CDR2 SVGAGI. The CDR3 spells CAVAVLDTQYF. The CDR3 coding sequence is TGTGCCGTAGCAGTTTTAGATACGCAGTATTTT.

The J gene is TRBJ1-6, the V gene TRBV6-6; D possibly corresponds to TRBD1 (5 bases). Deletions cut 7 bases from V and 5 bases from J, with 18 bases between. CDR1 MNHNY and CDR2 SVGAGI come from the germline V gene (reference sequence). The CDR3 is 16 residues long. CDR3 sequence: CASTLTARLNNSPLHF. CDR3 coding DNA: TGTGCCAGCACCCTGACAGCCCGCCTCAATAATTCACCCCTCCACTTT.

V gene TRBV30 combines with J gene TRBJ2-3, with 7 nucleotides matching TRBD2. The CDR3 has 16 amino acids. V trimming: 2 bases; J trimming: 6 bases; junction bases outside the gene matches: 14. Germline CDR1 and CDR2: GTSNPN and SVGIG (reference sequence). Here the CDR3 DNA reads TGTGCCTGGAGTCTCCTTTCGGCGGGGGTTTTTGATACGCAGTATTTT. Its protein product is CAWSLLSAGVFDTQYF.

The J gene is TRBJ2-1, the V gene TRBV2, with D unresolved. Germline lookup yields CDR1 SNHLY and CDR2 FYNNEI. With 7 bases removed from V and 7 bases from J, the gap between germline ends came to 8 bases. CDR3 size: 11 residues. CDR3 loop: CASKTRNEQFF. The DNA of the CDR3 is TGTGCCAGCAAGACTCGGAATGAGCAGTTCTTC. The entire variable domain, with the rest obtained from reference TRBV2 and TRBJ2-1, is as follows: EPEVTQTPSHQVTQMGQEVILRCVPISNHLYFYWYRQILGQKVEFLVSFYNNEISEKSEIFDDQFSVERPDGSNFTLKIRSTKLEDSAMYFCASKTRNEQFFGPGTRLTVL.

The chain joins TRBV10-3 to TRBJ2-5; 11 bases agree with TRBD2. The CDR3 consists of 14 residues. Trimming cost V 6 bases and J 3 bases; bases outside gene matches: 3. Germline assignment: CDR1 ENHRY and CDR2 SYGVKD. The CDR3 DNA reads TGTGCCATCAGGGGACTAGCGGAGGAAGAGACCCAGTACTTC. It translates to CAIRGLAEEETQYF.

V is TRBV15 and J is TRBJ2-1; TRBD2 aligns across 9 bases. Per germline, CDR1 LNHNV and CDR2 YYDKDF (reference sequence). The CDR3 loop spans 16 amino acids. Unmatched junction bases numbered 10, after V lost 5 bases and J lost 5 bases. The CDR3 bases are TGTGCCACCAGCGGCGTTTTGGGCGGGGGGGACAATGAGCAGTTCTTC. It yields the protein CATSGVLGGGDNEQFF. Full variable domain (outside the CDR3, taken from reference TRBV15 and TRBJ2-1): DAMVIQNPRYQVTQFGKPVTLSCSQTLNHNVMYWYQQKSSQAPKLLFHYYDKDFNNEADTPDNFQSRRPNTSFCFLDIRSPGLGDTAMYLCATSGVLGGGDNEQFFGPGTRLTVL.

The chain recombines TRBV6-5 with TRBJ1-3, with 7 nucleotides matching TRBD1. The V segment lost 0 bases and the J segment 2 bases; nucleotides outside the gene matches: 4. Germline CDR1 and CDR2: MNHEY and SVGAGI. This CDR3 is built from 16 residues. This CDR3 reads CASSYSPGQTGNTIYF. As DNA, the CDR3 is TGTGCCAGCAGTTACTCGCCGGGACAGACTGGAAACACCATATATTTT.

The chain combines TRBV7-9 with TRBJ1-5; D unclear. The germline V gene encodes CDR1 SEHNR and CDR2 FQNEAQ (reference sequence). Trimming left V 7 bases short and J 2 bases short, with 6 bases between. The CDR3 has 12 residues. The CDR3 is CASTQGNQPQHF. The CDR3 DNA follows: TGTGCCAGCACTCAGGGCAATCAGCCCCAGCATTTT.

This sequence joins TRBV4-1 and TRBJ2-3; 7 bases line up with TRBD2. The CDR3 is 20 residues long. Germline assignment: CDR1 MGHRA and CDR2 YSYEKL. With 5 bases clipped from V and 2 bases from J, the junction kept 22 bases outside the gene matches. CDR3 protein: CASSVRGDQDLFVHTDTQYF. CDR3 in DNA: TGCGCCAGCAGCGTACGGGGGGACCAAGATCTTTTTGTACACACAGATACGCAGTATTTT.

This sequence joins TRBV19 and TRBJ2-1; weak D call: TRBD2 (6 bases). The CDR3 sequence is 12 residues long. The germline V gene has CDR1 LNHDA and CDR2 SQIVND (reference sequence). V lost 3 bases and J lost 7, with 7 bases in between. The CDR3 region has the DNA TGTGCCAGTAGTATCCGGGAGAATGAGCAGTTCTTC. Protein: CASSIRENEQFF.

The V call is TRBV5-4, the J call TRBJ1-2, with TRBD1 matching 12 bases. CDR1 and CDR2 from the germline V gene are SGHNT and YYREEE (reference sequence). Germline trimming cut 4 bases from V and 8 bases from J; bases unmatched to any gene: 9. CDR3 length equals 15 residues. This CDR3 is CASSTSGTGGAGYTF. DNA of the CDR3: TGTGCCAGCAGCACCTCCGGGACAGGGGGCGCCGGCTACACCTTC.

The rearrangement joins TRBV7-3 to TRBJ2-3; the match to TRBD2 covers 8 bases. Germline loops: CDR1 SGHTA, CDR2 FQGTGA. V lost 5 bases, J lost 6 bases, and 13 bases stayed unmatched. CDR3 length: 16 amino acids. The CDR3, as DNA: TGTGCCAGCAGCCCGGGGGGAGCGGGGGTCGGGGATACGCAGTATTTT. It is translated as CASSPGGAGVGDTQYF.

The chain links TRBV11-3 to TRBJ2-5; 9 nucleotides align to TRBD2. The junction had 17 bases not matched to a gene; V was cut back by 4 bases and J by 5 bases. CDR3 length: 18 residues. Germline V gene data show CDR1 as SGHNT and CDR2 as YENEEA. The CDR3 DNA reads TGTGCCAGCAGCTCCCCCCTTGGCGGGGGGGCCGGTGTTGAGACCCAGTACTTC. Residues: CASSSPLGGGAGVETQYF.

CDR3 amino acids: CASREQGVYGYTF. CDR3 DNA: TGTGCCAGTAGAGAGCAGGGTGTCTATGGCTACACCTTC. The chain couples TRBV19 to TRBJ1-2, with D perhaps matching TRBD1 (5 bases). Germline CDR1 reads LNHDA; CDR2 reads SQIVND (reference sequence). This CDR3 region has 13 residues. V was shortened by 6 bases and J by 4 bases, with 12 bases between the two germline ends.

This clone was seen only once. The rearrangement joins TRBV6-4 to TRBJ2-7; 11 nucleotides line up with TRBD1. The CDR3 loop spans 13 amino acids. V lost 5 bases to trimming and J lost 7 bases; unmatched junction nucleotides: 4. Germline CDR1 MRHNA, CDR2 SNTAGT. For the CDR3, the DNA is TGTGCCAGCAGTCCCGGGACAGGGGGAGAGCAGTACTTC. Its protein is CASSPGTGGEQYF.

The chain has TRBV7-2 and TRBJ2-3; 9 nucleotides line up with TRBD1. The CDR3 runs to 18 residues. With 1 base clipped from V and 2 bases from J, the junction kept 10 bases outside the gene matches. Germline V lookup: CDR1 SGHTA, CDR2 FQGNSA. CDR3: CASSLDGVGTGLTDTQYF. As DNA, the CDR3 is TGTGCCAGCAGCTTAGACGGGGTAGGGACAGGGCTCACAGATACGCAGTATTTT.

The V gene is TRBV6-1, the J gene TRBJ2-1, with TRBD2 identical over 7 bases. The CDR3 is 19 amino acids. The trim removed 2 bases at V and 0 bases at J, leaving 13 bases unmatched. Germline CDR1 and CDR2: MNHNS and SASEGT. The CDR3 region has the DNA TGTGCCAGCAGTGAATTTGGGGGAGGGATAGCGAGCTCCTACAATGAGCAGTTCTTC. Its translation is CASSEFGGGIASSYNEQFF.

The chain is built from TRBV5-6 and TRBJ2-7; maybe TRBD1 (5 bases). With 2 bases removed from V and 7 bases from J, the gap between germline ends came to 16 bases. Germline lookup yields CDR1 SGHDT and CDR2 YYEEEE. The CDR3 is 14 residues long. In DNA, the CDR3 is TGTGCCAGCAGCTTAGGGGCCCGCGTGGGGGAGCAGTACTTC. This gives the protein CASSLGARVGEQYF.